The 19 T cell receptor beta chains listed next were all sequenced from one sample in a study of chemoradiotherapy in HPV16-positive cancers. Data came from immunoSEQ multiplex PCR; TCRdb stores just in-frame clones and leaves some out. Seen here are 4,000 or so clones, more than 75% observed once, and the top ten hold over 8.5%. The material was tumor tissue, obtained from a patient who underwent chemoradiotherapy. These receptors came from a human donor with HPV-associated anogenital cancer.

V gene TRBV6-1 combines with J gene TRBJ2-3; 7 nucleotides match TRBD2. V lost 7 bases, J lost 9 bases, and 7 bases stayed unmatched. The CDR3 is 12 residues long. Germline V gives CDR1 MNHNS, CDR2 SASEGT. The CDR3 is CASTNGAGTQYF. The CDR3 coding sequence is TGTGCCAGCACCAATGGAGCGGGAACGCAGTATTTT.

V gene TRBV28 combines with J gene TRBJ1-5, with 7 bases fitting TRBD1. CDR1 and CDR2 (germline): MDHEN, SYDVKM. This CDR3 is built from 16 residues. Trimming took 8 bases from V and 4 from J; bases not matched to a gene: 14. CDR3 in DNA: TGTGCCAGCTACAATACCGGCGACAGGGCAAATCAGCCCCAGCATTTT. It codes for CASYNTGDRANQPQHF.

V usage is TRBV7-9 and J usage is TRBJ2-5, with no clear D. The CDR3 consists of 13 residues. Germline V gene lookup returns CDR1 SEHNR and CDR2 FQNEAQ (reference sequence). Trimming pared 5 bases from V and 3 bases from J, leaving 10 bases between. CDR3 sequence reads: CASSPGQKETQYF. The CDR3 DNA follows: TGTGCCAGCAGCCCGGGCCAGAAAGAGACCCAGTACTTC.

Here the CDR3 reads CASSYRQGEETQYF. The CDR3 region has the DNA TGTGCCAGCAGCTACCGACAGGGGGAAGAGACCCAGTACTTC. The chain carries TRBV4-2 and TRBJ2-5; the match to TRBD1 covers 9 bases. The germline CDR1 and CDR2 sequences are LGHNA and YNFKEQ. The CDR3 has 14 residues. Germline trimming cut 5 bases from V and 3 bases from J; bases unmatched to any gene: 4.

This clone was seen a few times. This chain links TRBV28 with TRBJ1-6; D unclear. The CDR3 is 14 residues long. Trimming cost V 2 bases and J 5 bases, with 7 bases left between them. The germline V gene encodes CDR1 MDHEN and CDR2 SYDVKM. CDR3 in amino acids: CASSLTDNNSPLHF. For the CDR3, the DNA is TGTGCCAGCAGTTTAACAGACAATAATTCACCCCTCCACTTT. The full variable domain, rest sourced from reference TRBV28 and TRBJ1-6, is DVKVTQSSRYLVKRTGEKVFLECVQDMDHENMFWYRQDPGLGLRLIYFSYDVKMKEKGDIPEGYSVSREKKERFSLILESASTNQTSMYLCASSLTDNNSPLHFGNGTRLTVT.

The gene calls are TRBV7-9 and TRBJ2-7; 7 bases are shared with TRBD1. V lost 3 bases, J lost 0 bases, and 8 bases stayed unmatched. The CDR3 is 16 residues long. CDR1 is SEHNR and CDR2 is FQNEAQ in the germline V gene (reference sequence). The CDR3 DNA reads TGTGCCAGCAGCTTCAAGGGGGCTCTGAGCTCCTACGAGCAGTACTTC. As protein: CASSFKGALSSYEQYF.

In nucleotides, the CDR3 is TGTGCCAGCAGGGGGATAAGCAATCAGCCCCAGCATTTT. Translated: CASRGISNQPQHF. The chain joins TRBV6-1 to TRBJ1-5; D remains ambiguous. The V end was cut by 6 bases, the J end by 1 base, with 7 bases between. The germline CDR1 and CDR2 sequences are MNHNS and SASEGT. The CDR3 contains 13 residues.

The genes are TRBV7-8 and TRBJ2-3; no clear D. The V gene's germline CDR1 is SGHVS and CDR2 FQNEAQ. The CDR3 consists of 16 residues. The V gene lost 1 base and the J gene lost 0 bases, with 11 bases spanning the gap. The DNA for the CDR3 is TGTGCCAGCAGCTTAGGTGTCCACTCTAGCACAGATACGCAGTATTTT. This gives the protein CASSLGVHSSTDTQYF.

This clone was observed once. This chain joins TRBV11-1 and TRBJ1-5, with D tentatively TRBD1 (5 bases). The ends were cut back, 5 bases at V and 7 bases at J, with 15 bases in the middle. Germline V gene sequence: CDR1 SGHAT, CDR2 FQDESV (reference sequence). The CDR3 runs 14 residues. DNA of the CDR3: TGTGCCAGCAGCATGCCAGGGAAAGGGCAGCCCCAGCATTTT. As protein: CASSMPGKGQPQHF.

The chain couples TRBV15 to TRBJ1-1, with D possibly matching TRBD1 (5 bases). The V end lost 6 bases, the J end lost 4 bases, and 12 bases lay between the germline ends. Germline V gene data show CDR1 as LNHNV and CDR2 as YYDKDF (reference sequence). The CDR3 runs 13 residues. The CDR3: CATSMEGPTEAFF. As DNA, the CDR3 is TGTGCCACCAGTATGGAGGGACCCACTGAAGCTTTCTTT.

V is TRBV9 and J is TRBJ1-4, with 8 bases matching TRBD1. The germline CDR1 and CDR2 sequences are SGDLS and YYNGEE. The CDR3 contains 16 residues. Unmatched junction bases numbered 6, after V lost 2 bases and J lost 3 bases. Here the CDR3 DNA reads TGTGCCAGCAGCGTCTCCCTGGGACAGGCTAATGAAAAACTGTTTTTT. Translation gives CASSVSLGQANEKLFF.

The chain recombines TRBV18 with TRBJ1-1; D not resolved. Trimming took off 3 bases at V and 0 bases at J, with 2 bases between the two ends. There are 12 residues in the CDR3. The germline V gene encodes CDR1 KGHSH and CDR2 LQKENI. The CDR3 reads CASSPLNTEAFF. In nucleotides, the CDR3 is TGTGCCAGCTCACCTTTGAACACTGAAGCTTTCTTT.

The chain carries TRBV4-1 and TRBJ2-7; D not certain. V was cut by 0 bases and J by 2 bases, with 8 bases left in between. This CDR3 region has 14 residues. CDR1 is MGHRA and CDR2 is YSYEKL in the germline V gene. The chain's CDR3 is CASSQDWETYEQYF. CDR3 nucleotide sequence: TGCGCCAGCAGCCAAGACTGGGAAACCTACGAGCAGTACTTC.

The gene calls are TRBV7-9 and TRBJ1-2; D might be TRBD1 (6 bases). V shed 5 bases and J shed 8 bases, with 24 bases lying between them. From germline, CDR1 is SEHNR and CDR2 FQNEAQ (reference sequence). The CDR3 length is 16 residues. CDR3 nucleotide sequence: TGTGCCAGCAGCCCCCAAGGTTGGGGGGCGCGTGGAGGCTACACCTTC. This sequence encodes CASSPQGWGARGGYTF.

The CDR3 is CASSEASLAPNYGYTF. The CDR3 DNA is TGTGCCAGCAGCGAGGCCAGCCTAGCCCCTAACTATGGCTACACCTTC. V usage is TRBV7-9 and J usage is TRBJ1-2, with no clear D. The CDR3 loop spans 16 amino acids. Deletions cut 5 bases from V and 0 bases from J, with 16 bases between. The germline CDR1 and CDR2 sequences are SEHNR and FQNEAQ (reference sequence).

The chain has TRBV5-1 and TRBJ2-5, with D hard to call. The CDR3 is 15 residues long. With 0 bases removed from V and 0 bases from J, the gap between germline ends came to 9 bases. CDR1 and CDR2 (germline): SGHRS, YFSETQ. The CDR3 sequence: CASSLVLQNQETQYF. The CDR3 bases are TGCGCCAGCAGCTTGGTCCTCCAGAACCAAGAGACCCAGTACTTC.

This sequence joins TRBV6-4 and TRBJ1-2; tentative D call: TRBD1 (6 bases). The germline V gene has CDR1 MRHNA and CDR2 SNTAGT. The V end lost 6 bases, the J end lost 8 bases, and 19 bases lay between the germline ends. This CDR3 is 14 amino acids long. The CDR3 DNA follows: TGTGCCAGCAGCGACCCTTCGACAGGTCAGGGCTACACCTTC. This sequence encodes CASSDPSTGQGYTF.

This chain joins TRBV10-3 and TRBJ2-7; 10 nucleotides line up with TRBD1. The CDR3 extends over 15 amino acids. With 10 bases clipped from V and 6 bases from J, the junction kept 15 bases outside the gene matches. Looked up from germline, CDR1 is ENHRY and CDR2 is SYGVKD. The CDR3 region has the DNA TGTGCCACCCAAAAAGCGGGACAGGGGTTAGGCGAGCAGTACTTC. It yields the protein CATQKAGQGLGEQYF.

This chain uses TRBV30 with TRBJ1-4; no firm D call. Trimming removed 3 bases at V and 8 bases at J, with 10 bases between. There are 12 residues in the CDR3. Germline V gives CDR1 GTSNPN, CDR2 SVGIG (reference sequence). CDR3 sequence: CAWSVSWEKLFF. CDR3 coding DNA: TGTGCCTGGAGCGTCTCCTGGGAAAAACTGTTTTTT. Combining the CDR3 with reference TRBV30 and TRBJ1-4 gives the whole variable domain SQTIHQWPATLVQPVGSPLSLECTVEGTSNPNLYWYRQAAGRGLQLLFYSVGIGQISSEVPQNLSASRPQDRQFILSSKKLLLSDSGFYLCAWSVSWEKLFFGSGTQLSVL.